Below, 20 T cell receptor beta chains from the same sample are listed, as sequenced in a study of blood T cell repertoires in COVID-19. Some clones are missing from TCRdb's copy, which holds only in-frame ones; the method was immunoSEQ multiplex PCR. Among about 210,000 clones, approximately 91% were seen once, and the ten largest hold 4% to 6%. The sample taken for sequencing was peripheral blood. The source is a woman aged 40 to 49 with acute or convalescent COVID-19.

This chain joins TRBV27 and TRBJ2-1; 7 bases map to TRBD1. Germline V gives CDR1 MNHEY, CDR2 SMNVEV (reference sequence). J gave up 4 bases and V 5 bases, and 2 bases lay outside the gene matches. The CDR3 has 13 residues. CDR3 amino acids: CASSDRVYNEQFF. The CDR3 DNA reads TGTGCCAGCAGTGACAGGGTTTACAATGAGCAGTTCTTC.

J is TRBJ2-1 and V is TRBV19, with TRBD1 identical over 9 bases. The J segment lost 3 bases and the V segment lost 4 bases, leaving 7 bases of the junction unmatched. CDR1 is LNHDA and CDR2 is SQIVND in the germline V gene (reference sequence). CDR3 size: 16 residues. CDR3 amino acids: CASSRSRDRVYNEQFF. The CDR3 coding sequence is TGTGCCAGTAGTAGGAGCCGGGACAGGGTCTACAATGAGCAGTTCTTC.

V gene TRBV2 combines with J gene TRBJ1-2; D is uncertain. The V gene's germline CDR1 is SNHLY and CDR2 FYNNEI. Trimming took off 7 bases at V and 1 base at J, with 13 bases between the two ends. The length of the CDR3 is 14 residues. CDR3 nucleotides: TGTGCCAGCACTGACATAGGGAGTAACTATGGCTACACCTTC. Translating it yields CASTDIGSNYGYTF.

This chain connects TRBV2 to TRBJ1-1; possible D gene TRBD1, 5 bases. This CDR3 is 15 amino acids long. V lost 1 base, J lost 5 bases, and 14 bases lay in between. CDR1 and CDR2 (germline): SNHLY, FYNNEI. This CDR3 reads CASSEDSGGRTEAFF. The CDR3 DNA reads TGTGCCAGCAGTGAAGATTCGGGGGGGAGGACTGAAGCTTTCTTT.

CDR3 sequence reads: CASSLWDTSSTDTQYF. The CDR3 coding sequence is TGTGCCAGCAGTTTATGGGACACCTCTAGCACAGATACGCAGTATTTT. V usage is TRBV27 and J usage is TRBJ2-3; D possibly corresponds to TRBD1 (6 bases). Per germline, CDR1 MNHEY and CDR2 SMNVEV (reference sequence). The CDR3 totals 16 residues. The V end was cut by 1 base, the J end by 0 bases, with 11 bases between.

The CDR3: CASSLAGTGVGTEAFF. In DNA form, the CDR3 reads TGTGCCAGCAGCTTAGCAGGGACAGGGGTGGGCACTGAAGCTTTCTTT. This chain connects TRBV7-8 to TRBJ1-1; TRBD1 agrees at 10 bases. Looked up from germline, CDR1 is SGHVS and CDR2 is FQNEAQ. After removal of 0 bases from V and 4 bases from J, the junction contained 5 bases not matched to a gene. The CDR3 has 16 residues.

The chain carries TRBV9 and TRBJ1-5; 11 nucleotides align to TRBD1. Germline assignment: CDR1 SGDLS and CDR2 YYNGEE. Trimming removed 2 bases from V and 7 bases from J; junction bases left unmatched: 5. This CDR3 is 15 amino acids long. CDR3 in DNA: TGTGCCAGCAGCGTCGGACAGGGGGCAGAGCAGCCCCAGCATTTT. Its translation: CASSVGQGAEQPQHF.

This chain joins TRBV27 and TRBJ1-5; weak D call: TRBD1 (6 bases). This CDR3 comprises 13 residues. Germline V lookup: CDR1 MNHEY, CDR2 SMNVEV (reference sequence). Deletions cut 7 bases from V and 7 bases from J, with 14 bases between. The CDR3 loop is CASKAAGEQPQHF. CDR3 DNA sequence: TGTGCCAGCAAAGCGGCAGGGGAACAGCCCCAGCATTTT.

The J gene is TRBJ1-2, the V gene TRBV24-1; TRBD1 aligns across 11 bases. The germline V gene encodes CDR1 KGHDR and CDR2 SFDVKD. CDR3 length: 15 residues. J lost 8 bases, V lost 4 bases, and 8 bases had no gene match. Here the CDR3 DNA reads TGTGCCACCAGTGAACCGGGACAGGGGGTAGAAGGCTACACCTTC. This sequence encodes CATSEPGQGVEGYTF.

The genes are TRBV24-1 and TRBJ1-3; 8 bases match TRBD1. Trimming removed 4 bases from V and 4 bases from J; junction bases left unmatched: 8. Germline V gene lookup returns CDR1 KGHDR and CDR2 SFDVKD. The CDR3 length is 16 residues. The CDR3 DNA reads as TGTGCCACCAGTGACCCCGGGACAGGAGCAGGAAACACCATATATTTT. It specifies CATSDPGTGAGNTIYF.

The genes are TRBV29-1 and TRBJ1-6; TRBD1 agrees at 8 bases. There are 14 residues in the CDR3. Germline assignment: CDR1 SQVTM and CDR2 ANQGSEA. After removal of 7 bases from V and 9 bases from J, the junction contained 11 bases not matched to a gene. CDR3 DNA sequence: TGCAGCGGCCGGACAGGGAACGAGGGTTCACCCCTCCACTTT. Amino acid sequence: CSGRTGNEGSPLHF. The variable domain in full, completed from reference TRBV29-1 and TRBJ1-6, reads SAVISQKPSRDICQRGTSLTIQCQVDSQVTMMFWYRQQPGQSLTLIATANQGSEATYESGFVIDKFPISRPNLTFSTLTVSNMSPEDSSIYLCSGRTGNEGSPLHFGNGTRLTVT.

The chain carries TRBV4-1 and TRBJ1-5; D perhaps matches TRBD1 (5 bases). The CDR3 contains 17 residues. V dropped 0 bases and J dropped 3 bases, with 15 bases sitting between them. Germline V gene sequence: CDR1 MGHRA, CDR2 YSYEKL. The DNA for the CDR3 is TGCGCCAGCAGCCAAGAAAAGGGGTGGATCGACAATCAGCCCCAGCATTTT. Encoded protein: CASSQEKGWIDNQPQHF.

Here the CDR3 reads CASSIGSSGYTF. As DNA, the CDR3 is TGTGCCAGTAGTATTGGGAGCAGTGGCTACACCTTC. The chain joins TRBV19 to TRBJ1-2, with D unresolved. Germline values: CDR1 LNHDA, CDR2 SQIVND (reference sequence). V lost 3 bases and J lost 7, with 9 bases in between. The CDR3 has 12 residues.

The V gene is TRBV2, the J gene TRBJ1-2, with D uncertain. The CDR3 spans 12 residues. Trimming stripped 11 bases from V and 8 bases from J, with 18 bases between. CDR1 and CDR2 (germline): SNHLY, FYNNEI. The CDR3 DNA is TGTGCCTCCAACCTAGGCAGCGGGGGCTACACCTTC. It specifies CASNLGSGGYTF.

The DNA of the CDR3 is TGTGCCAGCAGCTTAGTCGGCGGCTACAATGAGCAGTTCTTC. As protein: CASSLVGGYNEQFF. V is TRBV7-2 and J is TRBJ2-1, with D hard to call. From germline, CDR1 is SGHTA and CDR2 FQGNSA. This CDR3 is 14 amino acids long. Trimming shortened V by 1 base and J by 3 bases, and 7 bases separated the two germline ends.

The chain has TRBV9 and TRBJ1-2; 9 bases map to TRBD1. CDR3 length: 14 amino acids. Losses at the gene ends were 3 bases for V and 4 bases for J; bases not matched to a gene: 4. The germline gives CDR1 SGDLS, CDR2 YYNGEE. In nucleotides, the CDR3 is TGTGCCAGCAGCGGTACAGGGGGCGCCTATGGCTACACCTTC. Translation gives CASSGTGGAYGYTF.

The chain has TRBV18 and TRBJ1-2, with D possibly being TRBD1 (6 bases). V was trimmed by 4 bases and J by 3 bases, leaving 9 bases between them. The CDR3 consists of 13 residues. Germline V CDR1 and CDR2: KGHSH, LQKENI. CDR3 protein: CASSLPGDYGYTF. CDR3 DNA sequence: TGTGCCAGCTCACTTCCAGGGGACTATGGCTACACCTTC.

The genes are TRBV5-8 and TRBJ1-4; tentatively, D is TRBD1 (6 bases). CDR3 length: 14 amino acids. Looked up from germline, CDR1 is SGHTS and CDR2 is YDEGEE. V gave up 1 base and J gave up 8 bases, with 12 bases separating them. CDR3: CASSLRGTSEKLFF. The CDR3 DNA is TGTGCCAGCAGCTTGAGGGGGACCTCCGAAAAACTGTTTTTT.

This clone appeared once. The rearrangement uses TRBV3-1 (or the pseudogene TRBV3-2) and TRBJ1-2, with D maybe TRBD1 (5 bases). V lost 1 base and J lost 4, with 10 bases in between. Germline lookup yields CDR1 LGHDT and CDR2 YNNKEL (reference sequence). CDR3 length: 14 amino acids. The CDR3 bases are TGTGCCAGCAGCCAAGCTGCGGGGCTCTATGGCTACACCTTC. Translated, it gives CASSQAAGLYGYTF.

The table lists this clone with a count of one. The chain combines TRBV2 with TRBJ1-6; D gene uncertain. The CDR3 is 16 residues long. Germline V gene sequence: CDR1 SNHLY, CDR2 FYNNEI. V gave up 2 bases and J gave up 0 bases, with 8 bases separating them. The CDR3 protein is CASSERGSSYNSPLHF. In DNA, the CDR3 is TGTGCCAGCAGTGAACGAGGGAGCTCCTATAATTCACCCCTCCACTTT.